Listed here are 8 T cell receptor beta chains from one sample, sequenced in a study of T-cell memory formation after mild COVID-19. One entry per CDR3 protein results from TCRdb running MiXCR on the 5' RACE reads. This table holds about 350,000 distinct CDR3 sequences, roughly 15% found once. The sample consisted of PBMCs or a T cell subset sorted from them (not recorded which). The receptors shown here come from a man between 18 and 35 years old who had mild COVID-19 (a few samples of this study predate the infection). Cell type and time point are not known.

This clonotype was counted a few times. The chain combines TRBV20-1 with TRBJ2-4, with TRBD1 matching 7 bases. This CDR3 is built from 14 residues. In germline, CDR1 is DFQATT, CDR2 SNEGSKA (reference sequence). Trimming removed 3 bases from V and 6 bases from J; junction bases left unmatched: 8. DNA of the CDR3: TGCAGTGCTAGGAGACAGGGCAATCGAAACATTCAGTACTTC. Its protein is CSARRQGNRNIQYF.

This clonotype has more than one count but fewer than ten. The CDR3 DNA follows: TGCGCCAGCAGTTCCACCGGGAGCACCGGAGATACGCAGTATTTT. It translates to CASSSTGSTGDTQYF. The chain combines TRBV5-1 with TRBJ2-3; perhaps TRBD2 as D (6 bases). Germline loops: CDR1 SGHRS, CDR2 YFSETQ. CDR3 size: 15 residues. Trimming removed 5 bases at V and 5 bases at J, with 18 bases between.

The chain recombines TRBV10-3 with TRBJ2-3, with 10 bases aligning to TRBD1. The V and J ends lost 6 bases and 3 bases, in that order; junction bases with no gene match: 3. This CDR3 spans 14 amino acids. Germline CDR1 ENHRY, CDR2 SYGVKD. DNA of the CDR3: TGTGCCATCAGGAGGGACAGGGGAACAGATACGCAGTATTTT. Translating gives CAIRRDRGTDTQYF.

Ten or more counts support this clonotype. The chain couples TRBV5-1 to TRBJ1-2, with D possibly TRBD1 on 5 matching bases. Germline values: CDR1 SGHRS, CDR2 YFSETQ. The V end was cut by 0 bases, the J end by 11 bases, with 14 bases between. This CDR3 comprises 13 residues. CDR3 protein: CASSLARDEVYTF. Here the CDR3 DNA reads TGCGCCAGCAGCTTGGCCAGGGATGAAGTATACACCTTC.

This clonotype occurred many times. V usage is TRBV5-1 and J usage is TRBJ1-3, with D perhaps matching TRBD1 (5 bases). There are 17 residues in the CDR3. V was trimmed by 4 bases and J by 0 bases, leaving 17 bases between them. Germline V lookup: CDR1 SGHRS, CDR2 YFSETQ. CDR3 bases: TGCGCCAGCAGCCTACAGGATTGGGGTCACTCTGGAAACACCATATATTTT. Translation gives CASSLQDWGHSGNTIYF.

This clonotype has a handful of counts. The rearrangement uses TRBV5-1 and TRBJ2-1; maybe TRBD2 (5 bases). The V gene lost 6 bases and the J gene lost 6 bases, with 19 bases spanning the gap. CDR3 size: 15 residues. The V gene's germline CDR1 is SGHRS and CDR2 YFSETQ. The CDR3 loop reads CASKPGSLGVNEQFF. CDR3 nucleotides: TGCGCCAGCAAACCCGGGTCTTTGGGAGTCAATGAGCAGTTCTTC.

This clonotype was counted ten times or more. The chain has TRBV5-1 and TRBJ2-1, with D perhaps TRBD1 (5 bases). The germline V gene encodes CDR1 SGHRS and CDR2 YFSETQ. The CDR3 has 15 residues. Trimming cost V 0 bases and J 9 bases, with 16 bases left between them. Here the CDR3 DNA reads TGCGCCAGCAGCTTGGCCCAGGGCCATTTCGGTGAGCAGTTCTTC. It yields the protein CASSLAQGHFGEQFF. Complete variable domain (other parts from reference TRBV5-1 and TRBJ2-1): KAGVTQTPRYLIKTRGQQVTLSCSPISGHRSVSWYQQTPGQGLQFLFEYFSETQRNKGNFPGRFSGRQFSNSRSEMNVSTLELGDSALYLCASSLAQGHFGEQFFGPGTRLTVL.

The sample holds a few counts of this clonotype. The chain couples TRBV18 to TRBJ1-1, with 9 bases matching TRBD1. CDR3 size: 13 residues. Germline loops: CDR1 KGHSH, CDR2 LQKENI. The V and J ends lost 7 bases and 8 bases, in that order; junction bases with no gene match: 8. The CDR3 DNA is TGTGCCAGCTTCCGGGACAGGGTGGAAGAAGCTTTCTTT. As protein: CASFRDRVEEAFF. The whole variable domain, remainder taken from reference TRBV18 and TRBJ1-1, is NAGVMQNPRHLVRRRGQEARLRCSPMKGHSHVYWYRQLPEEGLKFMVYLQKENIIDESGMPKERFSAEFPKEGPSILRIQQVVRGDSAAYFCASFRDRVEEAFFGQGTRLTVV.